This TCR beta chain was sequenced during a study of identical twins. Study-level findings and limits: Sequences that were beta out-of-frame showed weaker excess twin sharing. Abundant beta clonotypes from cord blood bore fewer insertions; memory repertoires lacked this pattern.

A universal primer binding site was introduced by template switching. The final cDNA contained unique molecular identifiers. TCRdb reprocessed the 5' RACE reads via MiXCR and lists one record per CDR3 protein. The sample holds 450,000 or so distinct CDR3 sequences, approximately 15% seen once. There are a few counts of this clonotype. Antigen: not known. The data also belong to a second study, concerning yellow fever vaccine responses in identical twins.

The sequence was obtained from a woman aged 18-30 years in good health. Sequences were obtained from CD4+ T cells sorted from blood.

This CDR3 is CASSEALRGSGANVLTF. As DNA, the CDR3 is TGTGCCAGCAGTGAAGCGCTTCGGGGGTCTGGGGCCAACGTCCTGACTTTC. The V gene is TRBV2, the J gene TRBJ2-6; tentatively, D is TRBD2 (6 bases). From germline, CDR1 is SNHLY and CDR2 FYNNEI. V lost 0 bases and J 1 base, leaving 10 bases between the germline ends. The CDR3 loop spans 17 amino acids.